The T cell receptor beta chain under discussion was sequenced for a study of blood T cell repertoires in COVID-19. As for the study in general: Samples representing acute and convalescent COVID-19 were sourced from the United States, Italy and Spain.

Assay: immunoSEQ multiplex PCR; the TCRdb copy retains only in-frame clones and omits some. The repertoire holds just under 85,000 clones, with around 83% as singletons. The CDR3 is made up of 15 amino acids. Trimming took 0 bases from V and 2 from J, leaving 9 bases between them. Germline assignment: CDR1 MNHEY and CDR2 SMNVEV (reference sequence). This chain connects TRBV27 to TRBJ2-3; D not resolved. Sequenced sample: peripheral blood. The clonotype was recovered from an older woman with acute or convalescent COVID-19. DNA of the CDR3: TGTGCCAGCAGTTTATCCTACCGGTCCACAGATACGCAGTATTTT. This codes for CASSLSYRSTDTQYF.